Listed here are 14 T cell receptor beta chains from one sample, sequenced in a study of blood T cell repertoires in COVID-19. TCRdb's copy holds only in-frame clones and misses some; the assay was immunoSEQ multiplex PCR. The sample contains a few hundred thousand clones, around 84% of which appear only once. Sequencing was done on a sample of peripheral blood. The receptor set was obtained from a human donor in a cohort sampled during active COVID-19.

CDR3 residues: CASSLGHAVGWKQFF. The CDR3 coding sequence is TGTGCCAGCAGCTTAGGGCATGCGGTAGGATGGAAACAGTTCTTC. The genes are TRBV13 and TRBJ2-1; D is uncertain. V lost 0 bases and J 13 bases, leaving 19 bases between the germline ends. CDR3 length: 15 amino acids. Germline V CDR1 and CDR2: PRHDT, FYEKMQ (reference sequence).

The sample holds a few counts of this clone. The chain uses TRBV4-1 and TRBJ1-2, with TRBD1 matching 7 bases. Germline assignment: CDR1 MGHRA and CDR2 YSYEKL. There are 15 residues in the CDR3. V lost 1 base and J lost 6; bases outside the gene matches: 8. The CDR3 nucleotides are TGCGCCAGCAGCCAAGGATACCCAGGGGGTAATGGCTACACCTTC. It encodes CASSQGYPGGNGYTF.

This rearrangement joins TRBV7-3 to TRBJ2-1; no reliable D call. Germline CDR1 SGHTA, CDR2 FQGTGA. The CDR3 covers 15 residues. The ends were cut back, 1 base at V and 2 bases at J, with 9 bases in the middle. The CDR3 nucleotides are TGTGCCAGCAGCTTAAGGGCCAGCCCCTACAATGAGCAGTTCTTC. It encodes CASSLRASPYNEQFF.

This clone was seen a single time. This chain links TRBV13 with TRBJ2-1, with 13 positions matching TRBD2. The ends lost 4 bases at V and 8 bases at J; junction bases unmatched: 14. CDR1 PRHDT and CDR2 FYEKMQ come from the germline V gene (reference sequence). CDR3 length: 18 residues. The DNA of the CDR3 is TGTGCCAGCAGCTCCGAACTAGCGGGAGGGACCCAGGGGGATGAGCAGTTCTTC. Protein sequence: CASSSELAGGTQGDEQFF.

This rearrangement joins TRBV9 to TRBJ2-1, with 7 bases matching TRBD1. Germline V lookup: CDR1 SGDLS, CDR2 YYNGEE. The CDR3 consists of 15 residues. The V gene end was trimmed by 4 bases and the J gene end by 7 bases; junction bases not matched to a gene: 11. The CDR3: CASSSTTGRLNEQFF. CDR3 bases: TGTGCCAGCAGCTCAACGACAGGGCGGCTTAATGAGCAGTTCTTC.

The rearrangement joins TRBV9 to TRBJ2-2; 13 nucleotides line up with TRBD2. Germline trimming cut 2 bases from V and 0 bases from J; bases unmatched to any gene: 4. Looked up from germline, CDR1 is SGDLS and CDR2 is YYNGEE. The CDR3 length is 18 residues. The CDR3 region is CASSVGLAGVSNTGELFF. The CDR3 coding sequence is TGTGCCAGCAGCGTCGGACTAGCGGGAGTATCGAACACCGGGGAGCTGTTTTTT.

This rearrangement joins TRBV29-1 to TRBJ2-7, with 7 positions matching TRBD1. Looked up from germline, CDR1 is SQVTM and CDR2 is ANQGSEA. V dropped 4 bases and J dropped 0; count of bases not matched to a gene: 6. This CDR3 is built from 14 residues. Here the CDR3 DNA reads TGCAGCGTTGGTCCGAGACAGGGCTCCTACGAGCAGTACTTC. This encodes CSVGPRQGSYEQYF.

V gene TRBV20-1 combines with J gene TRBJ2-1; 7 nucleotides agree with TRBD2. Trimming removed 3 bases from V and 8 bases from J; junction bases left unmatched: 1. The CDR3 is 11 amino acids. Germline assignment: CDR1 DFQATT and CDR2 SNEGSKA (reference sequence). CDR3 amino acids: CSASRGDEQFF. The CDR3 nucleotides read TGCAGTGCTAGCCGGGGGGATGAGCAGTTCTTC.

About this clone: In the same sample, other DNA sequences code for this CDR3. The rearrangement joins TRBV6-6 to TRBJ1-5, with unresolved D. CDR3 size: 13 residues. Looked up from germline, CDR1 is MNHNY and CDR2 is SVGAGI (reference sequence). V was clipped by 0 bases and J by 4 bases, with 4 bases between them. The CDR3 protein is CASSYSENQPQHF. In DNA form, the CDR3 reads TGTGCCAGCAGTTACTCCGAGAATCAGCCCCAGCATTTT.

The chain joins TRBV29-1 to TRBJ2-2, with 10 nucleotides matching TRBD1. With V trimmed by 6 bases and J by 6 bases, 13 bases remained unmatched. The CDR3 has 16 amino acids. CDR1 and CDR2 (germline): SQVTM, ANQGSEA. The CDR3 DNA reads as TGCAGCGTCCTTAAGACAGGGGGCGCGGGAGCCGGGGAGCTGTTTTTT. Its translation is CSVLKTGGAGAGELFF.

This sequence joins TRBV2 and TRBJ2-1; the match to TRBD1 covers 9 bases. The ends lost 1 base at V and 5 bases at J; junction bases unmatched: 3. CDR3 length: 15 amino acids. The germline V gene encodes CDR1 SNHLY and CDR2 FYNNEI. CDR3 sequence reads: CASSEEGQGNNEQFF. The CDR3, as DNA: TGTGCCAGCAGTGAAGAGGGACAGGGTAACAATGAGCAGTTCTTC.

J is TRBJ2-5 and V is TRBV28; TRBD2 aligns across 7 bases. This CDR3 has 16 amino acids. Germline CDR1 reads MDHEN; CDR2 reads SYDVKM. V trimming: 1 base; J trimming: 2 bases; junction bases outside the gene matches: 7. The CDR3 region has the DNA TGTGCCAGCAGTTTATCTCGGGGGGAAACACAAGAGACCCAGTACTTC. Residues: CASSLSRGETQETQYF.

A single count supports this clone. The chain employs TRBV2 and TRBJ2-3; 8 bases line up with TRBD2. The V gene's germline CDR1 is SNHLY and CDR2 FYNNEI. The J segment lost 6 bases and the V segment lost 7 bases, leaving 12 bases of the junction unmatched. The length of the CDR3 is 15 residues. The CDR3 nucleotides are TGTGCCAGCACTCTAGAGGGAGCGGGGGAGGATACGCAGTATTTT. Its translation: CASTLEGAGEDTQYF.

This clone was seen more than once but under ten times. The chain recombines TRBV5-6 with TRBJ2-5; TRBD2 agrees at 10 bases. This CDR3 is 18 amino acids long. The ends lost 1 base at V and 1 base at J; junction bases unmatched: 10. Looked up from germline, CDR1 is SGHDT and CDR2 is YYEEEE. The CDR3 here is CASSLLGNLAGVQETQYF. The CDR3 DNA reads as TGTGCCAGCAGCTTGTTGGGGAATCTAGCGGGAGTCCAAGAGACCCAGTACTTC.